This passage covers 20 T cell receptor beta chains from one sample sequenced in a study of control samples from healthy donors and cancer patients. Repertoires were generated with immunoSEQ multiplex PCR, while TCRdb's copy carries only in-frame clones and drops some. Counted here are 130,000 or so clones, around 90% occurring once; the ten biggest clones make up about 8.7%. The source material was blood. Every receptor here comes from a man in his forties in good health.

The J gene is TRBJ2-1, the V gene TRBV11-2, with D possibly TRBD2 on 5 matching bases. The length of the CDR3 is 16 residues. Trimming took off 1 base at V and 3 bases at J, with 13 bases between the two ends. Germline CDR1 reads SGHAT; CDR2 reads FQNNGV. This chain's CDR3 is CASSLVGGGHYNEQFF. CDR3 in DNA: TGTGCCAGCAGCTTAGTAGGAGGCGGCCACTACAATGAGCAGTTCTTC.

This chain uses TRBV10-3 with TRBJ2-7; D is uncertain. Trimming cost V 3 bases and J 4 bases, with 4 bases left between them. CDR1 is ENHRY and CDR2 is SYGVKD in the germline V gene. The CDR3 is 11 amino acids. The CDR3 loop reads CAISELYEQYF. For the CDR3, the DNA is TGTGCCATCAGTGAACTTTACGAGCAGTACTTC.

V is TRBV3-1 (or the pseudogene TRBV3-2) and J is TRBJ2-3; the D gene is possibly TRBD1 (5 bases). Germline lookup yields CDR1 LGHDT and CDR2 YNNKEL (reference sequence). The CDR3 has 15 residues. Trimming removed 2 bases from V and 6 bases from J, with 15 bases in between. The CDR3 protein is CASSQFPQVKDTQYF. DNA of the CDR3: TGTGCCAGCAGCCAATTCCCACAGGTTAAGGATACGCAGTATTTT.

This chain joins TRBV10-3 and TRBJ2-3; D perhaps matches TRBD2 (6 bases). The V end lost 8 bases, the J end lost 2 bases, and 11 bases lay between the germline ends. The CDR3 runs to 13 residues. The V gene's germline CDR1 is ENHRY and CDR2 SYGVKD. CDR3 coding DNA: TGTGCCATCCTGCGGGGAACCACAGATACGCAGTATTTT. This sequence encodes CAILRGTTDTQYF.

The CDR3 reads CASSFGAGDTGELFF. In DNA, the CDR3 is TGTGCCAGCTCATTCGGAGCGGGGGACACCGGGGAGCTGTTTTTT. The chain uses TRBV18 and TRBJ2-2, with TRBD2 identical over 8 bases. Trimming took 5 bases from V and 3 from J; bases not matched to a gene: 5. Germline CDR1 reads KGHSH; CDR2 reads LQKENI. The CDR3 is made up of 15 amino acids.

This rearrangement joins TRBV25-1 to TRBJ2-5, with 11 bases identical to TRBD1. Germline V gene data show CDR1 as MGHDK and CDR2 as SYGVNS. The CDR3 loop spans 16 amino acids. The junction had 8 bases not matched to a gene; V was cut back by 2 bases and J by 6 bases. The CDR3 DNA sequence: TGTGCCAGCAGTGAAAGCCTGGGACAGGGGGGCCAGACCCAGTACTTC. The encoded protein is CASSESLGQGGQTQYF.

This clone was observed once. The V gene is TRBV19, the J gene TRBJ2-7; D tentatively reads TRBD1 or TRBD2 (5 bases each). V gave up 5 bases and J gave up 2 bases, with 13 bases separating them. The CDR3 contains 14 residues. Germline V gene data show CDR1 as LNHDA and CDR2 as SQIVND (reference sequence). CDR3 nucleotides: TGTGCCAGTAGTCTCCGGGACCCGGCCTACGAGCAGTACTTC. As protein: CASSLRDPAYEQYF.

V is TRBV18 and J is TRBJ1-1; 8 bases align to TRBD1. CDR1 KGHSH and CDR2 LQKENI come from the germline V gene. V lost 3 bases to trimming and J lost 3 bases; unmatched junction nucleotides: 12. The CDR3 extends over 17 amino acids. This CDR3 reads CASSPTGARPTDTEAFF. The DNA for the CDR3 is TGTGCCAGCTCACCGACAGGGGCTCGTCCGACGGACACTGAAGCTTTCTTT.

The chain recombines TRBV18 with TRBJ2-7, with no clear D. Germline CDR1 KGHSH, CDR2 LQKENI. The CDR3 has 11 amino acids. V lost 5 bases and J 5 bases, leaving 7 bases between the germline ends. In DNA, the CDR3 is TGTGCCAGCTCATTCGACAACGAGCAGTACTTC. Translation gives CASSFDNEQYF.

This clone was picked up one time. The J gene is TRBJ1-4, the V gene TRBV19, with D uncertain. Trimming took 5 bases from V and 5 from J, leaving 15 bases between them. The CDR3 sequence is 15 residues long. Germline CDR1 is LNHDA and CDR2 is SQIVND (reference sequence). The CDR3 bases are TGTGCCAGTAGTCTTAAAGGGATTACAAATGAAAAACTGTTTTTT. Translating it yields CASSLKGITNEKLFF.

The gene calls are TRBV6-5 and TRBJ2-7, with TRBD1 as a possible D gene (6 bases). There are 14 residues in the CDR3. Trimming left V 5 bases short and J 0 bases short, with 11 bases between. Germline values: CDR1 MNHEY, CDR2 SVGAGI. CDR3 DNA: TGTGCCAGCAGTCAGGGGTCAACCTCCTACGAGCAGTACTTC. It translates to CASSQGSTSYEQYF.

The rearrangement links TRBV7-6 to TRBJ2-5; 9 bases are shared with TRBD1. Germline assignment: CDR1 SGHVS and CDR2 FNYEAQ. Trimming at V came to 5 bases and at J to 5 bases, leaving 9 bases not matched to a gene. CDR3 size: 15 residues. The CDR3 region is CASSVTGTGSETQYF. The CDR3 nucleotides read TGTGCCAGCAGCGTCACCGGGACAGGGTCGGAGACCCAGTACTTC.

The chain combines TRBV5-1 with TRBJ1-2; tentatively, D is TRBD1 (6 bases). Germline V gene lookup returns CDR1 SGHRS and CDR2 YFSETQ. This CDR3 has 14 residues. The V end was cut by 0 bases, the J end by 4 bases, with 10 bases between. Here the CDR3 reads CASSLGAGAYGYTF. The CDR3 DNA reads TGCGCCAGCAGCTTGGGGGCAGGGGCCTATGGCTACACCTTC.

The rearrangement links TRBV29-1 to TRBJ2-2; TRBD2 matches 12 bases. The germline CDR1 and CDR2 sequences are SQVTM and ANQGSEA. This CDR3 has 16 amino acids. V dropped 6 bases and J dropped 4; count of bases not matched to a gene: 9. The chain's CDR3 is CSVNPGLAGLTGELFF. The CDR3 DNA reads TGCAGCGTGAATCCTGGACTAGCGGGGCTCACCGGGGAGCTGTTTTTT.

V gene TRBV25-1 combines with J gene TRBJ2-2; 7 positions match TRBD1. V dropped 3 bases and J dropped 3; count of bases not matched to a gene: 4. The germline V gene has CDR1 MGHDK and CDR2 SYGVNS. The CDR3 totals 15 residues. The CDR3 spells CASSENRGDTGELFF. CDR3 DNA: TGTGCCAGCAGTGAGAACAGGGGTGACACCGGGGAGCTGTTTTTT.

V usage is TRBV19 and J usage is TRBJ1-6; weak D call: TRBD1 (5 bases). This CDR3 is built from 12 residues. V lost 5 bases to trimming and J lost 11 bases, with 10 bases between them. CDR1 LNHDA and CDR2 SQIVND come from the germline V gene (reference sequence). The CDR3 nucleotides are TGTGCCAGTAGTGTAGGGGAGGCACCCCTCCACTTT. Translated: CASSVGEAPLHF. Filled out from reference TRBV19 and TRBJ1-6, the complete variable domain reads DGGITQSPKYLFRKEGQNVTLSCEQNLNHDAMYWYRQDPGQGLRLIYYSQIVNDFQKGDIAEGYSVSREKKESFPLTVTSAQKNPTAFYLCASSVGEAPLHFGNGTRLTVT.

The rearrangement uses TRBV2 and TRBJ1-4, with D possibly being TRBD1 (6 bases). The CDR3 runs 15 residues. Per the germline V gene, CDR1 is SNHLY and CDR2 is FYNNEI. Trimming stripped 5 bases from V and 0 bases from J, with 10 bases between. The CDR3 is CASSNQGSTNEKLFF. As DNA, the CDR3 is TGTGCCAGCAGTAATCAGGGGTCAACTAATGAAAAACTGTTTTTT.

The rearrangement uses TRBV5-1 and TRBJ1-6; the D gene is possibly TRBD1 (6 bases). V lost 1 base, J lost 0 bases, and 11 bases lay in between. CDR1 SGHRS and CDR2 YFSETQ come from the germline V gene. The CDR3 is 17 amino acids. The CDR3 DNA follows: TGCGCCAGCAGCTTGACAGGGCAACTCTCCTATAATTCACCCCTCCACTTT. Translation: CASSLTGQLSYNSPLHF.

The gene calls are TRBV7-9 and TRBJ1-1; 8 nucleotides agree with TRBD1. This CDR3 has 14 amino acids. Germline CDR1 SEHNR, CDR2 FQNEAQ (reference sequence). The V and J ends lost 5 bases and 4 bases, in that order; junction bases with no gene match: 6. The CDR3 sequence: CASSDRGGSTEAFF. CDR3 coding DNA: TGTGCCAGCAGCGACAGGGGCGGGAGCACTGAAGCTTTCTTT.

In regard to this clone: The same CDR3 can be traced to other DNA sequences in this sample. This chain connects TRBV6-6 to TRBJ1-2; D unclear. CDR1 MNHNY and CDR2 SVGAGI come from the germline V gene (reference sequence). V was cut by 6 bases and J by 5 bases, with 7 bases left in between. CDR3 size: 11 residues. CDR3 sequence reads: CASSSTYGYTF. The CDR3 coding sequence is TGTGCCAGCAGCAGTACTTATGGCTACACCTTC.